The 21 T cell receptor beta chains presented below share a single source sample, sequenced in a study of cytomegalovirus exposure and HLA in healthy donors. With 60 Vbeta and 13 Jbeta primers, the PCR was carried out. Clones were sequenced by immunoSEQ multiplex PCR, and TCRdb holds only the in-frame ones, with some missing. The data hold some 88,000 clones, with about 63% observed a single time. Material for sequencing was PBMCs. Source of these receptors: a young woman in good health and CMV-seronegative.

The rearrangement uses TRBV5-1 and TRBJ1-1; possibly TRBD1 for D (5 bases). This CDR3 region has 13 residues. Germline lookup yields CDR1 SGHRS and CDR2 YFSETQ. The V end was cut by 5 bases, the J end by 1 base, with 9 bases between. CDR3 loop: CASRTTENTEAFF. CDR3 bases: TGCGCCAGCAGAACGACAGAGAACACTGAAGCTTTCTTT. The variable domain in full, with the rest retrieved from reference TRBV5-1 and TRBJ1-1, is KAGVTQTPRYLIKTRGQQVTLSCSPISGHRSVSWYQQTPGQGLQFLFEYFSETQRNKGNFPGRFSGRQFSNSRSEMNVSTLELGDSALYLCASRTTENTEAFFGQGTRLTVV.

This sequence joins TRBV6-4 and TRBJ2-3, with 7 bases that match TRBD1. Germline loops: CDR1 MRHNA, CDR2 SNTAGT. The CDR3 sequence is 15 residues long. The V segment lost 0 bases and the J segment 6 bases; nucleotides outside the gene matches: 6. Written as DNA, the CDR3 is TGTGCCAGCAGTGACTCCGGGACAGAGTCTGATACGCAGTATTTT. It is translated as CASSDSGTESDTQYF.

The chain employs TRBV28 and TRBJ2-3, with D possibly being TRBD2 (7 bases). CDR1 and CDR2 (germline): MDHEN, SYDVKM. Trimming pared 5 bases from V and 1 base from J, leaving 19 bases between. This CDR3 is built from 17 residues. In DNA form, the CDR3 reads TGTGCCAGCAGTCCCGGGTGGGGGGGCTATGGCACAGATACGCAGTATTTT. Protein product: CASSPGWGGYGTDTQYF.

The chain uses TRBV18 and TRBJ2-7, with 8 bases matching TRBD1. Trimming cost V 3 bases and J 4 bases; bases outside gene matches: 2. This CDR3 is built from 13 residues. Looked up from germline, CDR1 is KGHSH and CDR2 is LQKENI. The CDR3 loop reads CASSPNRGYEQYF. In DNA form, the CDR3 reads TGTGCCAGCTCACCCAACAGGGGGTACGAGCAGTACTTC.

The rearrangement uses TRBV4-1 and TRBJ2-2, with TRBD1 identical over 8 bases. The CDR3 spans 14 residues. V was clipped by 8 bases and J by 2 bases; unmatched bases: 4. CDR1 is MGHRA, CDR2 YSYEKL, per germline. CDR3 DNA sequence: TGCGCCAGCGTCCAGGGGGCCAACACCGGGGAGCTGTTTTTT. Protein: CASVQGANTGELFF.

This clone was recorded a few times. In DNA form, the CDR3 reads TGTGCCATCGGGTCGACGGGAGGGCGTCTCTACGAGCAGTACTTC. Translated: CAIGSTGGRLYEQYF. V gene TRBV10-3 combines with J gene TRBJ2-7; 8 nucleotides agree with TRBD2. The V gene end was trimmed by 8 bases and the J gene end by 3 bases; junction bases not matched to a gene: 12. Germline V gene data show CDR1 as ENHRY and CDR2 as SYGVKD. CDR3 size: 15 residues.

This chain uses TRBV27 with TRBJ2-1, with D possibly TRBD2 on 5 matching bases. The germline V and J ends were trimmed by 2 bases and 4 bases, with 6 bases remaining between them. The germline CDR1 and CDR2 sequences are MNHEY and SMNVEV (reference sequence). The CDR3 length is 13 residues. CDR3 region: CASSLREYNEQFF. CDR3 coding DNA: TGTGCCAGCAGTTTAAGGGAGTACAATGAGCAGTTCTTC.

The V gene is TRBV19, the J gene TRBJ2-6; D perhaps matches TRBD2 (6 bases). The ends were cut back, 0 bases at V and 12 bases at J, with 9 bases in the middle. This CDR3 region has 13 residues. Germline V gene sequence: CDR1 LNHDA, CDR2 SQIVND (reference sequence). The CDR3 nucleotides read TGTGCCAGTAGTATAGAGGGGGGTCCCGTCCTGACTTTC. It encodes CASSIEGGPVLTF.

The rearrangement uses TRBV6-6 and TRBJ1-5; 7 nucleotides match TRBD1. J gave up 5 bases and V 5 bases, and 6 bases lay outside the gene matches. This CDR3 has 14 residues. The germline CDR1 and CDR2 sequences are MNHNY and SVGAGI (reference sequence). The CDR3 loop reads CASSGEDRYQPQHF. DNA of the CDR3: TGTGCCAGCAGTGGGGAGGACAGGTATCAGCCCCAGCATTTT.

This clone qualifies as medium-sized. Other DNA sequences of this sample code for an identical CDR3. The chain combines TRBV5-6 with TRBJ2-7, with 9 bases matching TRBD2. The trim removed 4 bases at V and 3 bases at J, leaving 11 bases unmatched. Germline CDR1 is SGHDT and CDR2 is YYEEEE. This CDR3 region has 16 residues. The CDR3 region has the DNA TGTGCCAGCAGCCCCCAGGGTAGCGGGGGTCTCTACGAGCAGTACTTC. This sequence encodes CASSPQGSGGLYEQYF.

The V and J genes are TRBV6-1 and TRBJ1-1; 8 bases are shared with TRBD1. Germline V lookup: CDR1 MNHNS, CDR2 SASEGT. The CDR3 runs to 12 residues. The trim removed 8 bases at V and 6 bases at J, leaving 5 bases unmatched. For the CDR3, the DNA is TGTGCCAGCGACAGGGGAAGCCCTGAAGCTTTCTTT. Translated: CASDRGSPEAFF.

The chain recombines TRBV10-3 with TRBJ2-6; a weak D match, TRBD1 (5 bases). The CDR3 extends over 15 amino acids. With 4 bases removed from V and 0 bases from J, the gap between germline ends came to 7 bases. From germline, CDR1 is ENHRY and CDR2 SYGVKD. The CDR3 bases are TGTGCCATCAGTGGGCAGGGCTCTGGGGCCAACGTCCTGACTTTC. This codes for CAISGQGSGANVLTF.

This clone showed up just a few times. The chain has TRBV19 and TRBJ1-5, with 7 nucleotides matching TRBD1. Germline V gives CDR1 LNHDA, CDR2 SQIVND (reference sequence). The CDR3 is made up of 16 amino acids. The V and J ends lost 4 bases and 1 base, in that order; junction bases with no gene match: 7. In DNA form, the CDR3 reads TGTGCCAGTAGTAAATCTAGACAGGGAAGCAATCAGCCCCAGCATTTT. It yields the protein CASSKSRQGSNQPQHF.

This chain uses TRBV28 with TRBJ1-5; 8 positions agree with TRBD1. This CDR3 contains 16 residues. V trimming: 6 bases; J trimming: 0 bases; junction bases outside the gene matches: 7. Looked up from germline, CDR1 is MDHEN and CDR2 is SYDVKM. In DNA form, the CDR3 reads TGTGCCAGCAGACGCGGGACAGGCTTTAGCAATCAGCCCCAGCATTTT. Translated, it gives CASRRGTGFSNQPQHF.

V usage is TRBV5-1 and J usage is TRBJ1-1; 7 bases map to TRBD1. Per germline, CDR1 SGHRS and CDR2 YFSETQ. This CDR3 contains 16 residues. The ends lost 3 bases at V and 0 bases at J; junction bases unmatched: 8. CDR3 residues: CASSSLPDRVNTEAFF. The DNA of the CDR3 is TGCGCCAGCAGCTCCCTCCCCGACAGGGTGAACACTGAAGCTTTCTTT. Based on the CDR3 plus reference TRBV5-1 and TRBJ1-1, the full variable domain is KAGVTQTPRYLIKTRGQQVTLSCSPISGHRSVSWYQQTPGQGLQFLFEYFSETQRNKGNFPGRFSGRQFSNSRSEMNVSTLELGDSALYLCASSSLPDRVNTEAFFGQGTRLTVV.

The chain couples TRBV10-1 to TRBJ2-1, with 10 nucleotides matching TRBD2. V dropped 3 bases and J dropped 7; count of bases not matched to a gene: 3. Looked up from germline, CDR1 is WNHNN and CDR2 is SYGVQD (reference sequence). The CDR3 loop spans 14 amino acids. CDR3 sequence: CASSESGGGNEQFF. CDR3 sequence (DNA): TGCGCCAGCAGTGAAAGCGGGGGGGGGAATGAGCAGTTCTTC.

The chain uses TRBV5-1 and TRBJ2-5; 11 bases line up with TRBD1. Trimming removed 4 bases from V and 11 bases from J; junction bases left unmatched: 10. CDR3 size: 14 residues. Germline V lookup: CDR1 SGHRS, CDR2 YFSETQ. CDR3 residues: CASSLGQGAEEQYF. The CDR3 DNA follows: TGCGCCAGCAGCCTCGGACAGGGGGCGGAAGAGCAGTACTTC.

The V call is TRBV5-1, the J call TRBJ2-3, with TRBD1 as a possible D gene (6 bases). Trimming took off 0 bases at V and 0 bases at J, with 8 bases between the two ends. Germline V gene lookup returns CDR1 SGHRS and CDR2 YFSETQ. The CDR3 loop spans 15 amino acids. CDR3 nucleotides: TGCGCCAGCAGCTTGGCAGGGGCTAGCACAGATACGCAGTATTTT. It is translated as CASSLAGASTDTQYF. The full variable domain, rest sourced from reference TRBV5-1 and TRBJ2-3, is KAGVTQTPRYLIKTRGQQVTLSCSPISGHRSVSWYQQTPGQGLQFLFEYFSETQRNKGNFPGRFSGRQFSNSRSEMNVSTLELGDSALYLCASSLAGASTDTQYFGPGTRLTVL.

This clone was detected only a few times. This sequence joins TRBV18 and TRBJ1-2; TRBD1 agrees at 11 bases. Germline V gene lookup returns CDR1 KGHSH and CDR2 LQKENI. V dropped 3 bases and J dropped 7; count of bases not matched to a gene: 4. The CDR3 length is 14 residues. CDR3 residues: CASSPGQGASGYTF. The CDR3 nucleotides read TGTGCCAGCTCACCCGGACAGGGGGCGTCTGGCTACACCTTC.

The chain links TRBV7-7 to TRBJ2-7; 9 bases are a match to TRBD1. The V and J ends lost 4 bases and 0 bases, in that order; junction bases with no gene match: 1. CDR1 is SSHAT, CDR2 FNYEAQ, per germline (reference sequence). CDR3 length equals 14 residues. The CDR3 bases are TGTGCCAGCAGCTCGGGACAGGGCTCCTACGAGCAGTACTTC. This sequence encodes CASSSGQGSYEQYF.

This rearrangement joins TRBV10-3 to TRBJ2-3; 7 bases agree with TRBD2. CDR3 size: 14 residues. Trimming took 4 bases from V and 4 from J; bases not matched to a gene: 5. Germline V gene data show CDR1 as ENHRY and CDR2 as SYGVKD. Here the CDR3 reads CAISGASGADTQYF. CDR3 nucleotides: TGTGCCATCAGTGGGGCTAGCGGAGCAGATACGCAGTATTTT.